This T cell receptor (beta chain) was found in a study of technical replicates of blood from a handful of donors. Method: immunoSEQ multiplex PCR; TCRdb's copy keeps in-frame clones and lacks some. The data hold about 61,000 clones, with more than 95% observed a single time. Germline CDR1 LNHDA, CDR2 SQIVND (reference sequence). With V trimmed by 4 bases and J by 5 bases, 5 bases remained unmatched. The CDR3 is made up of 14 amino acids. Sequencing was carried out using T cells isolated from PBMCs. The rearrangement links TRBV19 to TRBJ1-5, with 7 bases identical to TRBD1. The clonotype comes from a human donor in good health. The CDR3 coding sequence is TGTGCCAGTAGTACCCTCCAGGGGGATCAGCCCCAGCATTTT. Translating gives CASSTLQGDQPQHF.